The sequence of this T cell receptor (beta chain) was determined in a study of blood T cell repertoires in COVID-19. The participants were between 18 and 89 years old and came from 24 US areas. Cohort assignment relied on participant-reported clinical history. In germline, CDR1 is GTSNPN, CDR2 SVGIG (reference sequence). CDR3 length equals 14 residues. Germline trimming cut 5 bases from V and 5 bases from J; bases unmatched to any gene: 12. In the original workflow: Amplification with reference gene primers provided the estimates of nucleated cell counts. The data were produced by immunoSEQ multiplex PCR, yet TCRdb's version contains in-frame clones alone and is incomplete. V and J calls and clone size are those listed in that table; D and trimming were worked out from the DNA. The data contain 400,000 or so clones, about 90% of them singletons.

The sequence was collected from a middle-aged man in a cohort exposed to, infected with or recovered from COVID-19 (not recorded which). Sequencing used PBMCs or T cells enriched from blood (not recorded which). The chain carries TRBV30 and TRBJ2-7; 7 nucleotides agree with TRBD1. In nucleotides, the CDR3 is TGTGCCTGGCAATCCGGGACAGCTTTAGACGAGCAGTACTTC. The encoded protein is CAWQSGTALDEQYF.